Listed below are T cell receptor beta chains from one sample, sequenced in a study of tumor-infiltrating lymphocytes in primary liver carcinoma. From the multiplex PCR reads, TCRdb called clonotypes with MiXCR, one entry per CDR3 protein. The repertoire consists of 40,000 to 60,000 distinct CDR3 sequences, with less than 75% occurring once and the leading ten covering 29%. Sequencing was done on a sample of liver tumor tissue from sampling region 5. Receptor source: a man aged 40-55 years with primary liver carcinoma and hepatitis B virus infection. Both conserved end residues are part of each CDR3. The D gene is left open where the match is weak. Rows may omit the clone size; those that give it use once, few, many or a size class.

CDR3aa: CASSLPGSGANEQFF
CDR3nt: TGTGCCAGCAGCCTCCCGGGTAGCGGGGCAAATGAGCAGTTCTTC
v_gene: TRBV7-9
abundance: many
d_gene: TRBD2
j_gene: TRBJ2-1
len: 15

CDR3aa: CASSPIRFGANILTF
CDR3nt: TGTGCCAGCAGTCCTATCCGCTTTGGGGCCAACATCCTGACTTTC
v_gene: TRBV11-2
abundance: -
d_gene: -
j_gene: TRBJ2-6
len: 15

CDR3aa: CASRPGIGEQYF
CDR3nt: TGCGCCAGCAGGCCCGGGATCGGCGAGCAGTACTTC
v_gene: TRBV6-6
abundance: -
d_gene: -
j_gene: TRBJ2-7
len: 12

CDR3aa: CSATVAVGMYEQYF
CDR3nt: TGCAGCGCTACTGTGGCCGTGGGGATGTACGAGCAGTACTTC
v_gene: TRBV29-1
abundance: medium-sized
d_gene: -
j_gene: TRBJ2-7
len: 14

CDR3aa: CASSQGDEETQYF
CDR3nt: TGCGCCAGCAGCCAAGGGGATGAGGAGACCCAGTACTTC
v_gene: TRBV5-1
abundance: many
d_gene: -
j_gene: TRBJ2-5
len: 13

CDR3aa: CSSSLVVGDEKLFF
CDR3nt: TGCTCCAGCAGCTTAGTGGTTGGGGACGAAAAACTGTTTTTT
v_gene: TRBV11-2
abundance: -
d_gene: -
j_gene: TRBJ1-4
len: 14

CDR3aa: CASNLLAGVVTGELLF
CDR3nt: TGTGCCAGCAACTTGTTAGCGGGAGTAGTCACCGGGGAGCTGCTTTTT
v_gene: TRBV12-3/TRBV12-4
abundance: -
d_gene: TRBD2
j_gene: TRBJ2-2
len: 16

CDR3aa: CASWEVIEQFF
CDR3nt: TGTGCCAGCTGGGAGGTGATTGAGCAATTCTTC
v_gene: TRBV18
abundance: -
d_gene: -
j_gene: TRBJ2-1
len: 11

CDR3aa: CASSAGLAGGEHYF
CDR3nt: TGTGCCAGCAGCGCCGGACTAGCGGGAGGTGAGCACTACTTC
v_gene: TRBV7-3
abundance: -
d_gene: TRBD2
j_gene: TRBJ2-7
len: 14

CDR3aa: CASSKNRNEQFF
CDR3nt: TGCGCCAGCAGCAAGAACCGCAATGAGCAGTTCTTC
v_gene: TRBV10-2
abundance: many
d_gene: -
j_gene: TRBJ2-1
len: 12

CDR3aa: CASSPHSGRGHEQYF
CDR3nt: TGTGCCAGTAGCCCGCATAGCGGGAGGGGCCACGAGCAGTACTTC
v_gene: TRBV14
abundance: -
d_gene: TRBD2
j_gene: TRBJ2-7
len: 15

CDR3aa: CASSLETSGGISEQFF
CDR3nt: TGTGCCAGCAGCTTGGAGACTAGCGGCGGCATCAGTGAGCAGTTCTTC
v_gene: TRBV5-6
abundance: few
d_gene: TRBD2
j_gene: TRBJ2-1
len: 16

CDR3aa: CTTGSGSTNEKLFF
CDR3nt: TGTACTACGGGGAGCGGGTCCACTAATGAAAAACTGTTTTTT
v_gene: TRBV28
abundance: many
d_gene: -
j_gene: TRBJ1-4
len: 14

CDR3aa: CTSREGDTTYGYTF
CDR3nt: TGTACCAGCAGAGAGGGGGACACTACCTATGGCTACACCTTC
v_gene: TRBV11-2
abundance: -
d_gene: -
j_gene: TRBJ1-2
len: 14

CDR3aa: CASSREGAKPGELFF
CDR3nt: TGCGCCAGCAGCCGAGAAGGAGCCAAACCCGGGGAGCTGTTTTTT
v_gene: TRBV4-1
abundance: -
d_gene: -
j_gene: TRBJ2-2
len: 15

CDR3aa: CASEGLAGVTYTQYF
CDR3nt: TGTGCCAGCGAGGGACTAGCGGGAGTCACATATACGCAGTATTTT
v_gene: TRBV11-2
abundance: -
d_gene: TRBD2
j_gene: TRBJ2-3
len: 15

CDR3aa: CASRSGANVLTF
CDR3nt: TGTGCCAGCCGCTCTGGGGCCAACGTCCTGACTTTC
v_gene: TRBV6-4
abundance: many
d_gene: -
j_gene: TRBJ2-6
len: 12

CDR3aa: CASRRTSGLTSYNEQFF
CDR3nt: TGTGCCAGCAGGCGGACTAGCGGATTAACCTCCTACAATGAGCAGTTCTTC
v_gene: TRBV28
abundance: many
d_gene: TRBD2
j_gene: TRBJ2-1
len: 17

CDR3aa: CASSELCGREIGELFF
CDR3nt: TGTGCCAGTAGTGAACTTTGCGGGCGGGAGATCGGGGAGCTGTTTTTT
v_gene: TRBV6-2/TRBV6-3
abundance: -
d_gene: TRBD2
j_gene: TRBJ2-2
len: 16

CDR3aa: CASSSPWRRSTDTQYF
CDR3nt: TGTGCCAGCAGTTCCCCCTGGCGGAGAAGCACAGATACGCAGTATTTT
v_gene: TRBV12-3/TRBV12-4
abundance: many
d_gene: -
j_gene: TRBJ2-3
len: 16

CDR3aa: CASSFSGSQETQYF
CDR3nt: TGTGCCAGCAGTTTTTCCGGGAGCCAAGAGACCCAGTACTTC
v_gene: TRBV12-3/TRBV12-4
abundance: -
d_gene: -
j_gene: TRBJ2-5
len: 14

CDR3aa: CASSLGRINTGELFF
CDR3nt: TGTGCCAGCAGCTTAGGCCGAATTAACACCGGGGAGCTGTTTTTT
v_gene: TRBV7-9
abundance: -
d_gene: -
j_gene: TRBJ2-2
len: 15

CDR3aa: CASSYFGQQETQYF
CDR3nt: TGTGCCAGCAGTTACTTCGGACAGCAAGAGACCCAGTACTTC
v_gene: TRBV6-6
abundance: many
d_gene: -
j_gene: TRBJ2-5
len: 14

CDR3aa: CSVRSDSNQPQHF
CDR3nt: TGCAGCGTTCGCTCGGACAGCAATCAGCCCCAGCATTTT
v_gene: TRBV29-1
abundance: many
d_gene: -
j_gene: TRBJ1-5
len: 13

CDR3aa: CATSGTGTHFHPDTQYF
CDR3nt: TGTGCCACCAGTGGCACCGGGACTCACTTCCATCCGGATACACAGTATTTT
v_gene: TRBV24-1
abundance: once
d_gene: -
j_gene: TRBJ2-3
len: 17

CDR3aa: CASSHYSGRGYEQCF
CDR3nt: TGTGCCAGCAGCCATTATTCGGGAAGGGGATACGAGCAGTGCTTC
v_gene: TRBV11-2
abundance: -
d_gene: -
j_gene: TRBJ2-7
len: 15

CDR3aa: CVSSSAGPVNEQFF
CDR3nt: TGTGTCAGCAGTTCAGCGGGCCCTGTGAATGAGCAGTTTTTC
v_gene: TRBV11-2
abundance: -
d_gene: -
j_gene: TRBJ2-1
len: 14

CDR3aa: CASRPERLAYEQYF
CDR3nt: TGTGCCTCCAGGCCGGAGAGACTGGCCTACGAGCAATACTTC
v_gene: TRBV6-5
abundance: -
d_gene: -
j_gene: TRBJ2-7
len: 14

CDR3aa: CSAGGLANSYNEQFF
CDR3nt: TGCAGTGCTGGTGGACTAGCGAACTCCTACAATGAGCAGTTCTTC
v_gene: TRBV20-1
abundance: -
d_gene: TRBD2
j_gene: TRBJ2-1
len: 15

CDR3aa: CAWSVGGGEDTQYF
CDR3nt: TGTGCCTGGAGTGTTGGAGGGGGGGAAGATACGCAGTATTTT
v_gene: TRBV30
abundance: many
d_gene: -
j_gene: TRBJ2-3
len: 14

CDR3aa: CASSLIDTAYEQHF
CDR3nt: TGTGCCAGCAGCTTAATTGACACTGCTTACGAGCAGCACTTC
v_gene: TRBV11-2
abundance: -
d_gene: -
j_gene: TRBJ2-7
len: 14

CDR3aa: CASIQVAAAITGELFF
CDR3nt: TGCGCCAGCATCCAAGTCGCGGCAGCGATCACCGGGGAGCTGTTTTTT
v_gene: TRBV4-1
abundance: -
d_gene: -
j_gene: TRBJ2-2
len: 16

CDR3aa: CASSTGTALGAFF
CDR3nt: TGTGCCAGTAGTACCGGGACAGCCTTGGGGGCTTTCTTT
v_gene: TRBV19
abundance: many
d_gene: TRBD1
j_gene: TRBJ1-1
len: 13

CDR3aa: CASIQDTTSGSYEQYF
CDR3nt: TGCGCCAGCATCCAAGATACGACTAGCGGGAGCTACGAGCAGTACTTC
v_gene: TRBV4-2
abundance: -
d_gene: TRBD2
j_gene: TRBJ2-7
len: 16

CDR3aa: CASSPRESYEQYF
CDR3nt: TGTGCCAGCAGCCCCCGGGAGTCATACGAGCAGTACTTC
v_gene: TRBV12-3/TRBV12-4
abundance: -
d_gene: -
j_gene: TRBJ2-7
len: 13

CDR3aa: CASSLTAAGNTGKLFF
CDR3nt: TGTGCCAGCAGCTTAACGGCAGCGGGGAACACCGGGAAGCTCTTTTTT
v_gene: TRBV11-2
abundance: -
d_gene: TRBD2
j_gene: TRBJ2-2
len: 16

CDR3aa: CAIPGGGGLDTQYF
CDR3nt: TGTGCCATCCCGGGAGGGGGCGGCCTAGATACGCAGTATTTT
v_gene: TRBV10-3
abundance: -
d_gene: -
j_gene: TRBJ2-3
len: 14

CDR3aa: CSAETAGETQYF
CDR3nt: TGCAGCGCTGAAACAGCCGGGGAGACCCAGTACTTC
v_gene: TRBV29-1
abundance: -
d_gene: -
j_gene: TRBJ2-5
len: 12

CDR3aa: CARSLGLAREVDNEQSF
CDR3nt: TGTGCCAGGAGCCTGGGACTAGCGAGAGAAGTTGACAATGAGCAGTCCTTC
v_gene: TRBV11-1
abundance: -
d_gene: TRBD2
j_gene: TRBJ2-1
len: 17

CDR3aa: CTSSQFPGLAQSGEQYF
CDR3nt: TGTACCAGCAGCCAGTTCCCAGGACTAGCGCAAAGCGGCGAGCAGTACTTC
v_gene: TRBV12-3/TRBV12-4
abundance: -
d_gene: TRBD2
j_gene: TRBJ2-7
len: 17

CDR3aa: CNVVQDEQFF
CDR3nt: TGCAATGTTGTTCAGGATGAGCAGTTCTTC
v_gene: TRBV29-1
abundance: once
d_gene: -
j_gene: TRBJ2-1
len: 10

CDR3aa: CANSRDRGNTEAFF
CDR3nt: TGTGCCAACAGCCGGGACAGGGGAAACACTGAAGCTTTCTTT
v_gene: TRBV10-3
abundance: many
d_gene: TRBD1
j_gene: TRBJ1-1
len: 14

CDR3aa: CASSLDPGLAEEQYF
CDR3nt: TGCGCCAGCAGCTTGGACCCTGGACTAGCTGAAGAGCAGTACTTC
v_gene: TRBV5-1
abundance: -
d_gene: TRBD2
j_gene: TRBJ2-7
len: 15

CDR3aa: CASSLGPGLPPHERFF
CDR3nt: TGTGCCAGCAGCTTAGGCCCGGGACTTCCTCCGCATGAGCGGTTCTTC
v_gene: TRBV11-1
abundance: -
d_gene: -
j_gene: TRBJ2-1
len: 16

CDR3aa: CASSVRGGAAGVTGEPFF
CDR3nt: TGTGCCAGCAGCGTAAGGGGCGGCGCAGCGGGAGTGACCGGGGAGCCGTTTTTT
v_gene: TRBV9
abundance: -
d_gene: TRBD2
j_gene: TRBJ2-2
len: 18

CDR3aa: CASSGEGGPTQYF
CDR3nt: TGTGCCAGCTCTGGTGAAGGGGGCCCCACCCAGTACTTC
v_gene: TRBV18
abundance: few
d_gene: TRBD1
j_gene: TRBJ2-5
len: 13

CDR3aa: CASSLDVGGGRFF
CDR3nt: TGTGCCAGCAGCTTAGATGTAGGGGGAGGGCGGTTCTTC
v_gene: TRBV11-2
abundance: -
d_gene: -
j_gene: TRBJ2-1
len: 13

CDR3aa: CASSLFRAGDSSYNEQFF
CDR3nt: TGTGCCAGCAGCTTGTTTCGAGCGGGAGACAGTTCCTACAATGAGCAGTTCTTC
v_gene: TRBV4-2
abundance: -
d_gene: TRBD2
j_gene: TRBJ2-1
len: 18

CDR3aa: CASSYLPQRF
CDR3nt: TGTGCCAGCAGTTATCTGCCCCAGCGTTTT
v_gene: TRBV6-1
abundance: -
d_gene: -
j_gene: TRBJ1-5
len: 10

CDR3aa: CASSYTTGEDSPLHF
CDR3nt: TGTGCCAGCAGTTACACGACAGGGGAGGATTCACCCCTCCACTTT
v_gene: TRBV6-5
abundance: many
d_gene: TRBD1
j_gene: TRBJ1-6
len: 15

CDR3aa: CASSVDGGGSYNEQFF
CDR3nt: TGTGCCAGCAGCGTAGACGGAGGGGGCTCCTACAATGAGCAGTTCTTC
v_gene: TRBV9
abundance: -
d_gene: -
j_gene: TRBJ2-1
len: 16